Detailed here is one T cell receptor beta chain. The antigen is unknown. Each sample had around 99,000 TCR templates assayed. Generated by immunoSEQ multiplex PCR, the TCRdb table keeps only in-frame clones and is missing some. The repertoire includes about 56,000 clones, just over 95% of them detected once, and about 1.1% sits in the top ten. The V gene end was trimmed by 4 bases and the J gene end by 1 base; junction bases not matched to a gene: 8. CDR3 length equals 16 residues. Germline V gives CDR1 SGHVS, CDR2 FNYEAQ. The data are from a study of siplizumab effects on memory and regulatory T cells. The study, taken as a whole, reports: There were only a minor fraction of alloreactive clones that mapped to unstimulated subsets.

V and J are TRBV7-6 and TRBJ2-7, with 9 bases fitting TRBD1. The sequence was obtained from a human donor in good health. The sample comprised naive CD8+ T cells sorted from blood. The CDR3 is CASSYHRDRESYEQYF. The CDR3 DNA sequence: TGTGCCAGCAGCTACCACCGGGACAGGGAGTCCTACGAGCAGTACTTC.